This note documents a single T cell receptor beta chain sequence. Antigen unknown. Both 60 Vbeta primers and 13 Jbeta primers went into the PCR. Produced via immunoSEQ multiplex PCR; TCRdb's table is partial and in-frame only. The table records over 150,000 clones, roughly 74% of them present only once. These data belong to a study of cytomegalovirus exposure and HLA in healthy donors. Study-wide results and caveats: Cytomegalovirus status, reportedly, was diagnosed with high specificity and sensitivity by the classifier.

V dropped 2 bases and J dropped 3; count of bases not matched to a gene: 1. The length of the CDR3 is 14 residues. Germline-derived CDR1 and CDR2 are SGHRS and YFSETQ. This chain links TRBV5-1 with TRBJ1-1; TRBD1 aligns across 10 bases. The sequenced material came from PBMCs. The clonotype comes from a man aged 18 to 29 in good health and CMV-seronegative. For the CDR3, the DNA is TGCGCCAGCAGCTTCGGGACAGGGGACACTGAAGCTTTCTTT. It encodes CASSFGTGDTEAFF. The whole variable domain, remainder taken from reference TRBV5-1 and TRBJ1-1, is KAGVTQTPRYLIKTRGQQVTLSCSPISGHRSVSWYQQTPGQGLQFLFEYFSETQRNKGNFPGRFSGRQFSNSRSEMNVSTLELGDSALYLCASSFGTGDTEAFFGQGTRLTVV.